The T cell receptor (beta chain) described here comes from a study of CD8+ T cells in alopecia areata. Turning to the study itself: It was oral tofacitinib, at 5 to 10 mg twice daily, that treated patients received.

With respect to this clone: Its target is unknown.

Documented treatment: oral pan-JAK inhibitor, 5-10 mg twice daily. Sampling of alopecia areata patients yielded lesional scalp punch biopsies as well as peripheral blood. Looked up from germline, CDR1 is SEHNR and CDR2 is FQNEAQ (reference sequence). V shed 8 bases and J 5 bases; nucleotides not matched to a gene: 11. The CDR3 covers 15 residues. Extracted from the samples, RNA was reverse transcribed into cDNA to serve as the sequencing template. The method was immunoSEQ multiplex PCR; TCRdb's version includes in-frame clones alone and lacks a portion of them. Of some 110,000 clones in the sample, around 58% were seen once. Study results and limitations: Sequenced scalp T cells also include alphabeta T cells resident in normal skin. The study found tofacitinib significantly decreased scalp clonality and expanded CD8+ clones among the top 100.

The chain carries TRBV7-9 and TRBJ2-5; 10 nucleotides match TRBD1. The input for sequencing was CD8+ T cells sorted from blood, taken at week 4, from a patient treated with tofacitinib. The clonotype was recovered from a human donor with alopecia areata. The CDR3 protein is CASGRSGQGRETQYF. CDR3 DNA sequence: TGTGCCAGCGGCCGTTCGGGACAGGGGCGTGAGACCCAGTACTTC.